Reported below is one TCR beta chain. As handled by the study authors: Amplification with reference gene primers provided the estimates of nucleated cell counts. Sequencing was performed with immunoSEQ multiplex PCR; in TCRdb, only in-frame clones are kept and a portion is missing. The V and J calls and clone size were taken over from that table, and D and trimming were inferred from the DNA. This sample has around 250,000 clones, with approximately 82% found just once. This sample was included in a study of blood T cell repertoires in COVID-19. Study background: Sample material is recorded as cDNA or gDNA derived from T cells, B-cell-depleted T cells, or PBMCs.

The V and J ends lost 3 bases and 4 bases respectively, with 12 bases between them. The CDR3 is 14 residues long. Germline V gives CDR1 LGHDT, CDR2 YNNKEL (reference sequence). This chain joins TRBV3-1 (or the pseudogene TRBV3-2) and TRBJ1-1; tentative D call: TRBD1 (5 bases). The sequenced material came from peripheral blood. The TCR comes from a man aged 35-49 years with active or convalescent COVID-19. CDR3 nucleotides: TGTGCCAGCAGCCACCTCGACAGAGCCACTGAAGCTTTCTTT. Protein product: CASSHLDRATEAFF.